This T cell receptor beta chain stems from a study of OX40 agonist ivuxolimab in advanced cancers. On the study more broadly: Six ivuxolimab dose levels, 0.01 to 10 mg/kg, were given intravenously every 2 weeks. Every patient in dose escalation had hepatocellular carcinoma, melanoma, renal cell or head and neck cancer.

Clones were read by immunoSEQ multiplex PCR, and TCRdb kept only the in-frame ones, dropping some. The table records tens of thousands of clones, around four fifths of them present only once. Comments on this clone: Its matching antigen is unknown.

Findings and caveats of the study: No determination was made of the antigen specificity of the expanded peripheral T cells. At 0.1 to 3.0 mg/kg and by week 6, CD4+ and CD8+ T cells in the blood had expanded clonally.

The receptor was derived from an adult with an advanced solid tumor such as melanoma, head and neck, liver or kidney cancer. Sequenced material: CD4+ or CD8+ T cells sorted from blood, taken in a trial of the OX40 agonist ivuxolimab.

This CDR3 is CAWSVGRGVEPQHF. The DNA of the CDR3 is TGTGCCTGGAGTGTCGGCAGGGGGGTGGAACCCCAGCATTTT. The rearrangement joins TRBV30 to TRBJ1-5; TRBD1 agrees at 7 bases. CDR1 and CDR2 (germline): GTSNPN, SVGIG (reference sequence). CDR3 length equals 14 residues. J lost 10 bases, V lost 0 bases, and 9 bases had no gene match.